This passage covers 32 T cell receptor beta chains from one sample sequenced in a study of control samples from healthy donors and cancer patients. Generated by immunoSEQ multiplex PCR, the TCRdb table keeps only in-frame clones and is missing some. The top ten clones hold less than 8.5% of a sample with 150,000 or so clones, about 90% of them seen once. Source material: blood. The receptors shown here come from a man between 18 and 29 years old in good health.

The CDR3 coding sequence is TGCGCCAGCAGCCAAGGCGTCTCTGGGGCCAACGTCCTGACTTTC. Translated: CASSQGVSGANVLTF. This chain uses TRBV4-3 with TRBJ2-6; D remains unclear. CDR1 LGHNA and CDR2 YSLEER come from the germline V gene. The CDR3 covers 15 residues. The V end was cut by 1 base, the J end by 0 bases, with 4 bases between.

This chain links TRBV7-2 with TRBJ2-1; 8 nucleotides line up with TRBD2. This CDR3 contains 16 residues. Per germline, CDR1 SGHTA and CDR2 FQGNSA. After removal of 2 bases from V and 5 bases from J, the junction contained 8 bases not matched to a gene. The CDR3, as DNA: TGTGCCAGCAGCTTACAAGTAACTAGCGGAAACAATGAGCAGTTCTTC. Amino acids: CASSLQVTSGNNEQFF.

V is TRBV7-8 and J is TRBJ2-7; TRBD1 aligns across 9 bases. V lost 6 bases, J lost 11 bases, and 17 bases stayed unmatched. CDR1 is SGHVS and CDR2 is FQNEAQ in the germline V gene. The CDR3 runs to 15 residues. CDR3 nucleotide sequence: TGTGCCAGCAGTCCCCTGGGGGGACAGGGTTCAATTGAGTACTTC. Protein: CASSPLGGQGSIEYF.

J is TRBJ1-5 and V is TRBV19; D gene unclear. V was cut by 4 bases and J by 2 bases, with 12 bases left in between. Per the germline V gene, CDR1 is LNHDA and CDR2 is SQIVND (reference sequence). There are 15 residues in the CDR3. The CDR3 DNA reads as TGTGCCAGTAGTACCGGGAGGGTTGGCAATCAGCCCCAGCATTTT. It is translated as CASSTGRVGNQPQHF.

The chain couples TRBV4-1 to TRBJ1-2, with TRBD1 matching over 7 bases. V lost 5 bases, J lost 2 bases, and 8 bases stayed unmatched. Looked up from germline, CDR1 is MGHRA and CDR2 is YSYEKL. The CDR3 is 15 residues long. This CDR3 reads CASSTPKGQNYGYTF. The CDR3 DNA is TGCGCCAGCAGCACCCCTAAGGGACAGAACTATGGCTACACCTTC.

V gene TRBV7-4 combines with J gene TRBJ1-2; D call uncertain. The CDR3 length is 11 residues. The V gene lost 2 bases and the J gene lost 7 bases, with 5 bases spanning the gap. CDR1 and CDR2 from the germline V gene are SGHVT and SQSDAQ. The CDR3 loop is CASSLLGGYTF. DNA for the CDR3: TGTGCCAGCAGCTTACTTGGTGGCTACACCTTC.

The rearrangement links TRBV3-1 (or the pseudogene TRBV3-2) to TRBJ1-5; no definite D call. This CDR3 region has 15 residues. Looked up from germline, CDR1 is LGHDT and CDR2 is YNNKEL (reference sequence). Trimming left V 2 bases short and J 1 base short, with 9 bases between. As DNA, the CDR3 is TGTGCCAGCAGCCAACTGGGATACAGCAATCAGCCCCAGCATTTT. Protein: CASSQLGYSNQPQHF.

The chain combines TRBV4-1 with TRBJ1-2; possible D gene TRBD1, 5 bases. Germline V gene lookup returns CDR1 MGHRA and CDR2 YSYEKL. Deletions cut 2 bases from V and 0 bases from J, with 16 bases between. This CDR3 spans 17 amino acids. In DNA form, the CDR3 reads TGCGCCAGCAGCCAACTCGGGGGTACCAAGGCTAACTATGGCTACACCTTC. As protein: CASSQLGGTKANYGYTF.

The rearrangement uses TRBV19 and TRBJ2-7; no clear D gene. Per the germline V gene, CDR1 is LNHDA and CDR2 is SQIVND (reference sequence). V was clipped by 5 bases and J by 0 bases, with 11 bases between them. This CDR3 is 14 amino acids long. The CDR3 bases are TGTGCCAGTAGTCGGTCAGACCTCTCCTACGAGCAGTACTTC. Translated: CASSRSDLSYEQYF.

J is TRBJ2-5 and V is TRBV6-5; 12 nucleotides match TRBD2. The trim removed 2 bases at V and 4 bases at J, leaving 2 bases unmatched. The CDR3 length is 15 residues. The germline gives CDR1 MNHEY, CDR2 SVGAGI. CDR3 coding DNA: TGTGCCAGCAGTTACGCTAGCGGGGGGGTAGAGACCCAGTACTTC. As protein: CASSYASGGVETQYF.

This chain uses TRBV24-1 with TRBJ1-1; 7 bases fit TRBD1. Trimming cost V 6 bases and J 5 bases; bases outside gene matches: 8. The CDR3 length is 14 residues. CDR1 is KGHDR and CDR2 is SFDVKD in the germline V gene. The CDR3 region has the DNA TGTGCCACCAGTCGGGGCAGGGGGGGAACTGAAGCTTTCTTT. Residues: CATSRGRGGTEAFF.

This chain uses TRBV7-5 with TRBJ2-2; the table's D call, TRBD2, was not checked against the DNA. TRBV7-5 is a pseudogene. This CDR3 region has 15 residues. In DNA, the CDR3 is TGTGTCAGAAGCTGGAGGCGGGGGGCCTTTGGGGAGCTGTTTTTT. This codes for CVRSWRRGAFGELFF.

This clone was picked up many times. The gene calls are TRBV9 and TRBJ1-3, with 8 bases aligning to TRBD1. The germline CDR1 and CDR2 sequences are SGDLS and YYNGEE. J was trimmed by 8 bases and V by 4 bases; bases with no gene match: 8. The CDR3 consists of 14 residues. CDR3 coding DNA: TGTGCCAGCAGCTTTGGACAGGGAGAGGACACCATATATTTT. This gives the protein CASSFGQGEDTIYF.

The J gene is TRBJ1-1, the V gene TRBV5-4; D remains ambiguous. Trimming shortened V by 0 bases and J by 0 bases, and 9 bases separated the two germline ends. There are 15 residues in the CDR3. The germline gives CDR1 SGHNT, CDR2 YYREEE (reference sequence). The CDR3 region has the DNA TGTGCCAGCAGCTTGGAAACAACCATGAACACTGAAGCTTTCTTT. This codes for CASSLETTMNTEAFF.

The chain uses TRBV7-6 and TRBJ2-2; maybe TRBD1 (6 bases). Germline values: CDR1 SGHVS, CDR2 FNYEAQ. Deletions cut 5 bases from V and 3 bases from J, with 16 bases between. This CDR3 has 16 residues. The CDR3 sequence: CASSPGQGMDTGELFF. The CDR3 region has the DNA TGTGCCAGCAGCCCTGGGCAGGGGATGGACACCGGGGAGCTGTTTTTT.

The V and J genes are TRBV3-1 (or the pseudogene TRBV3-2) and TRBJ2-4; 13 bases line up with TRBD2. The germline V gene has CDR1 LGHDT and CDR2 YNNKEL (reference sequence). J gave up 4 bases and V 1 base, and 10 bases lay outside the gene matches. The CDR3 extends over 19 amino acids. Here the CDR3 DNA reads TGTGCCAGCAGCCAAGGGACTAGCGGGGGTAGTGTAGCTAAAAACATTCAGTACTTC. This sequence encodes CASSQGTSGGSVAKNIQYF.

The gene calls are TRBV6-1 and TRBJ1-3; D perhaps matches TRBD1 (6 bases). This CDR3 has 16 amino acids. Per germline, CDR1 MNHNS and CDR2 SASEGT. V was trimmed by 0 bases and J by 4 bases, leaving 13 bases between them. The CDR3 loop reads CASSEATGTSGNTIYF. CDR3 coding DNA: TGTGCCAGCAGTGAAGCCACCGGGACATCAGGAAACACCATATATTTT.

The J gene is TRBJ1-3, the V gene TRBV4-1, with a tentative D call TRBD1 (6 bases). Trimming shortened V by 2 bases and J by 2 bases, and 19 bases separated the two germline ends. Per the germline V gene, CDR1 is MGHRA and CDR2 is YSYEKL. The CDR3 has 18 amino acids. The DNA for the CDR3 is TGCGCCAGCAGCCAACCCCCTAGCGAGGGGGTTACTGGAAACACCATATATTTT. Encoded protein: CASSQPPSEGVTGNTIYF.

This clone was found once. This chain connects TRBV5-1 to TRBJ2-5, with D tentatively TRBD2 (6 bases). The CDR3 is made up of 16 amino acids. Germline CDR1 and CDR2: SGHRS and YFSETQ. V shed 4 bases and J shed 5 bases, with 21 bases lying between them. The CDR3 region is CASSLGQAARGETQYF. The CDR3 nucleotides are TGCGCCAGCAGCCTTGGGCAGGCAGCCCGGGGGGAGACCCAGTACTTC.

The chain joins TRBV7-3 to TRBJ2-5, with 13 bases fitting TRBD2. The V segment lost 5 bases and the J segment 5 bases; nucleotides outside the gene matches: 5. Germline lookup yields CDR1 SGHTA and CDR2 FQGTGA. The CDR3 length is 15 residues. The CDR3 sequence is CASSVGLAGAETQYF. The CDR3 nucleotides read TGTGCCAGCAGCGTCGGACTAGCGGGGGCGGAGACCCAGTACTTC.

This clone was found many times. Other DNA sequences in the same sample also yield this CDR3. The chain couples TRBV4-1 to TRBJ2-1; D gene uncertain. V was pared by 1 base and J by 4 bases, with 5 bases between. Looked up from germline, CDR1 is MGHRA and CDR2 is YSYEKL. The CDR3 is made up of 13 amino acids. This CDR3 is CASSQAYYNEQFF. The CDR3 nucleotides read TGCGCCAGCAGCCAAGCCTATTACAATGAGCAGTTCTTC.

In its sample, this clone was seen a few times. This chain links TRBV2 with TRBJ1-6, with no clear D. V lost 4 bases, J lost 0 bases, and 7 bases lay in between. This CDR3 comprises 15 residues. Germline V gives CDR1 SNHLY, CDR2 FYNNEI. The CDR3 DNA sequence: TGTGCCAGCAGTGGAGAGAGCTCCTATAATTCACCCCTCCACTTT. This translates into CASSGESSYNSPLHF.

V is TRBV13 and J is TRBJ2-5, with no clear D. The CDR3 extends over 15 amino acids. The ends were cut back, 3 bases at V and 6 bases at J, with 17 bases in the middle. The germline V gene encodes CDR1 PRHDT and CDR2 FYEKMQ (reference sequence). The CDR3 loop reads CASSLSAGPVKTQYF. The CDR3 DNA reads TGTGCCAGCAGCTTGTCGGCAGGCCCGGTGAAGACCCAGTACTTC.

This sequence joins TRBV15 and TRBJ1-1; 10 nucleotides line up with TRBD1. The CDR3 spans 16 residues. V lost 8 bases and J lost 3; bases outside the gene matches: 12. Germline V gives CDR1 LNHNV, CDR2 YYDKDF (reference sequence). CDR3 coding DNA: TGTGCCACCCAAGTACCGGGACAGGGGTCGGACACTGAAGCTTTCTTT. Amino acids: CATQVPGQGSDTEAFF. The full variable domain, in which reference TRBV15 and TRBJ1-1 provide the parts outside the CDR3, is DAMVIQNPRYQVTQFGKPVTLSCSQTLNHNVMYWYQQKSSQAPKLLFHYYDKDFNNEADTPDNFQSRRPNTSFCFLDIRSPGLGDTAMYLCATQVPGQGSDTEAFFGQGTRLTVV.

The genes are TRBV2 and TRBJ2-7; D possibly matches TRBD1 or TRBD2 (5 bases each). The CDR3 sequence is 14 residues long. Germline V gene sequence: CDR1 SNHLY, CDR2 FYNNEI. The germline V and J ends were trimmed by 7 bases and 2 bases, with 15 bases remaining between them. For the CDR3, the DNA is TGTGCCAGCAAAGGGGACGCACCAACCTACGAGCAGTACTTC. Protein sequence: CASKGDAPTYEQYF.

This rearrangement joins TRBV24-1 to TRBJ1-1, with D unresolved. This CDR3 has 13 residues. Trimming removed 4 bases from V and 6 bases from J, with 11 bases in between. Germline CDR1 and CDR2: KGHDR and SFDVKD. The CDR3 is CATSESYGAEAFF. As DNA, the CDR3 is TGTGCCACCAGTGAGTCCTATGGGGCTGAAGCTTTCTTT.

The rearrangement uses TRBV12-3 or TRBV12-4 and TRBJ2-7; TRBD1 or TRBD2 may be the D gene (5 bases each). The CDR3 is 13 amino acids. V lost 7 bases to trimming and J lost 6 bases, with 16 bases between them. This CDR3 is CASTWGPRAEQYF. CDR3 in DNA: TGTGCCAGCACCTGGGGACCTCGGGCCGAGCAGTACTTC.

This clone showed up just a few times. The chain couples TRBV6-5 to TRBJ1-5, with a tentative D call TRBD1 (5 bases). The CDR3 sequence is 13 residues long. Trimming cost V 5 bases and J 5 bases, with 10 bases left between them. From germline, CDR1 is MNHEY and CDR2 SVGAGI. CDR3 in amino acids: CASSLGTYQPQHF. The CDR3 DNA reads as TGTGCCAGCAGTCTCGGGACTTATCAGCCCCAGCATTTT.

The chain couples TRBV27 to TRBJ1-6; D perhaps matches TRBD1 (6 bases). Germline V gene data show CDR1 as MNHEY and CDR2 as SMNVEV (reference sequence). CDR3 size: 15 residues. The V end was cut by 3 bases, the J end by 6 bases, with 12 bases between. CDR3 in DNA: TGTGCCAGCAGTTTGGGGGCCTCAGGTAATTCACCCCTCCACTTT. The encoded protein is CASSLGASGNSPLHF.

Comment on this clone: Compared with germline, one end of the junction differs, possibly owing to a read error. The chain links TRBV7-3 to TRBJ1-2, with TRBD1 matching over 7 bases. Germline CDR1 and CDR2: SGHTA and FQGTGA. This CDR3 is 14 amino acids long. Written as DNA, the CDR3 is TGTGTCAGCAGCTTAACCACAGGGGCCTATGGCTACACCTTC. Protein product: CVSSLTTGAYGYTF.

The V call is TRBV14, the J call TRBJ1-2; D unresolved. Germline CDR1 and CDR2: SGHDN and FVKESK. The V gene lost 4 bases and the J gene lost 8 bases, with 14 bases spanning the gap. This CDR3 is built from 13 residues. Here the CDR3 DNA reads TGTGCCAGCAGCCTCGGGCCGATAGGAGGCTACACCTTC. The encoded protein is CASSLGPIGGYTF.

This chain joins TRBV19 and TRBJ2-3, with no clear D. V was cut by 5 bases and J by 0 bases, with 12 bases left in between. Germline CDR1 and CDR2: LNHDA and SQIVND (reference sequence). The CDR3 is 15 residues long. The CDR3 region is CASSPHPASTDTQYF. The CDR3, as DNA: TGTGCCAGTAGTCCTCACCCGGCTAGCACAGATACGCAGTATTTT.